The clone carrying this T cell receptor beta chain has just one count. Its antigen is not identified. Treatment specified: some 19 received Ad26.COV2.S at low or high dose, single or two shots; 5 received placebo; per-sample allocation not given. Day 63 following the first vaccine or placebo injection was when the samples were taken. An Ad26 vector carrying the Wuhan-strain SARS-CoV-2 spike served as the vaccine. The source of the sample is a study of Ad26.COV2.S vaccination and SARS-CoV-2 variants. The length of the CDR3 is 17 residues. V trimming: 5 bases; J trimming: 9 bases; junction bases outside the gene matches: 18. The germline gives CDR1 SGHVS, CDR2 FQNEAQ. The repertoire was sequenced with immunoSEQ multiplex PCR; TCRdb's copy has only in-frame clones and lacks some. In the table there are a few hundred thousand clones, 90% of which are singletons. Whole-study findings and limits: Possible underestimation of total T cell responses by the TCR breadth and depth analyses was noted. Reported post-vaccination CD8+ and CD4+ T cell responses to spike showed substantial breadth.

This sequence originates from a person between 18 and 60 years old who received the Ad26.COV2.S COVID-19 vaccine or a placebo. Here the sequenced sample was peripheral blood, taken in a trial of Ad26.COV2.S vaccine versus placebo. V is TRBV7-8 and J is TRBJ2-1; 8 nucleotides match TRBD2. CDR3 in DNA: TGTGCCAGCAGCCTCCCCCCCCTAGCGGGCAATTCCCTTGAGCAGTTCTTC. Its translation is CASSLPPLAGNSLEQFF.